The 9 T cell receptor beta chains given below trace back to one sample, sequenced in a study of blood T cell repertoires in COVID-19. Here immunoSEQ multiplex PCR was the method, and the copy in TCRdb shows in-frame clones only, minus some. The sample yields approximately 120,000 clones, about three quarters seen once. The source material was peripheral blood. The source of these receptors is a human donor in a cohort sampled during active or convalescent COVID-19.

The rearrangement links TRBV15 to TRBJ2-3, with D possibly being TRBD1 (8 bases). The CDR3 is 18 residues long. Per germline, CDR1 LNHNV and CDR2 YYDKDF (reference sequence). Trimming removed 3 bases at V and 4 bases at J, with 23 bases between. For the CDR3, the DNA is TGTGCCACCAGCAGGGGACTCAGGACAGGGAGGGAGTCAGATACGCAGTATTTT. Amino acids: CATSRGLRTGRESDTQYF.

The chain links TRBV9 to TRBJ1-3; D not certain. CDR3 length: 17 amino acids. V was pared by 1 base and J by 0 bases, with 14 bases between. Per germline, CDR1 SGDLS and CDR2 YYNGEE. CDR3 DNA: TGTGCCAGCAGCGTATATCCGGCGGGGTCCTCTGGAAACACCATATATTTT. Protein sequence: CASSVYPAGSSGNTIYF.

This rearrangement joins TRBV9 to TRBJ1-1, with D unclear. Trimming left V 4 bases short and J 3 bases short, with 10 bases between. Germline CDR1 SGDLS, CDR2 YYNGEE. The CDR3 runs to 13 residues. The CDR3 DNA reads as TGTGCCAGCAGCCTGGGCTCGTACACTGAAGCTTTCTTT. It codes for CASSLGSYTEAFF. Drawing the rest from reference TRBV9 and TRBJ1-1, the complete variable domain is DSGVTQTPKHLITATGQRVTLRCSPRSGDLSVYWYQQSLDQGLQFLIQYYNGEERAKGNILERFSAQQFPDLHSELNLSSLELGDSALYFCASSLGSYTEAFFGQGTRLTVV.

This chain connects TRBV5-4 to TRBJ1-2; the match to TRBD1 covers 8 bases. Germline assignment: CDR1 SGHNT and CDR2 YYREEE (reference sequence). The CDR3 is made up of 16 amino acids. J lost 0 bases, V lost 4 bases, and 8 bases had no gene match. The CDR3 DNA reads TGTGCCAGCAGCACCCGCAGGGGGCTCACTAACTATGGCTACACCTTC. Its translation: CASSTRRGLTNYGYTF. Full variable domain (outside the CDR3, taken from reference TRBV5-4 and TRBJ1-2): ETGVTQSPTHLIKTRGQQVTLRCSSQSGHNTVSWYQQALGQGPQFIFQYYREEENGRGNFPPRFSGLQFPNYSSELNVNALELDDSALYLCASSTRRGLTNYGYTFGSGTRLTVV.

CDR3: CASNRRGQGYGYTF. The CDR3 DNA sequence: TGTGCCAGTAACCGGAGGGGGCAAGGCTATGGCTACACCTTC. V usage is TRBV19 and J usage is TRBJ1-2; TRBD1 matches 7 bases. V lost 7 bases to trimming and J lost 4 bases; unmatched junction nucleotides: 9. CDR1 is LNHDA and CDR2 is SQIVND in the germline V gene (reference sequence). The CDR3 contains 14 residues.

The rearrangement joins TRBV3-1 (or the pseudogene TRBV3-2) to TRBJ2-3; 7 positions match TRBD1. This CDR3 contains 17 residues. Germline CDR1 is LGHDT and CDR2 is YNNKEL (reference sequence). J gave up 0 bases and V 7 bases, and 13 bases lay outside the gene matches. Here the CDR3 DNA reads TGTGCCAGCACTTTAATAAGGACAGGACCTAGCACAGATACGCAGTATTTT. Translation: CASTLIRTGPSTDTQYF.

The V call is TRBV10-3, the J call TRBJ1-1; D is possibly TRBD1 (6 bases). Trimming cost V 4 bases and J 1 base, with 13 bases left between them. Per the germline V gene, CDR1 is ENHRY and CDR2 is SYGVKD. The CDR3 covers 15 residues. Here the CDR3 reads CAISAVGTPNTEAFF. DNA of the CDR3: TGTGCCATCAGTGCTGTCGGGACACCGAACACTGAAGCTTTCTTT.

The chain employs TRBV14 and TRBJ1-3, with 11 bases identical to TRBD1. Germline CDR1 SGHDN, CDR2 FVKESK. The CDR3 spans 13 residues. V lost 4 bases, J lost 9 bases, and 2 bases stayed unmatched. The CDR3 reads CASSPGQGATIYF. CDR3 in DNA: TGTGCCAGCAGCCCTGGACAGGGGGCCACCATATATTTT. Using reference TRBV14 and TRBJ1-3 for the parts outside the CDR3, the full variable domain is EAGVTQFPSHSVIEKGQTVTLRCDPISGHDNLYWYRRVMGKEIKFLLHFVKESKQDESGMPNNRFLAERTGGTYSTLKVQPAELEDSGVYFCASSPGQGATIYFGEGSWLTVV.

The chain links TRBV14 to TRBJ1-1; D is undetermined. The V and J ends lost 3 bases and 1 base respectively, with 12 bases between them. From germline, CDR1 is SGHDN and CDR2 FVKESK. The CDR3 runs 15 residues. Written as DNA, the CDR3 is TGTGCCAGCAGCCATATTCTGGGCACGAACACTGAAGCTTTCTTT. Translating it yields CASSHILGTNTEAFF.